The T cell receptor (beta chain) described here comes from a study of T-cell reconstitution after alpha-beta-depleted transplantation in children. Findings of the study overall: Newly produced T cells mostly provided counts and TCRbeta diversity after one year, as hyperexpanded clones declined. Several hundred expanded graft clones reportedly gave rise to the alpha-beta T cells present about two months after transplant. Elevated TCRbeta diversity at day 60 was traced, in some patients, to surviving recipient T cells and thymic progenitors.

This CDR3 region has 15 residues. V gave up 0 bases and J gave up 6 bases, with 12 bases separating them. Per germline, CDR1 DFQATT and CDR2 SNEGSKA (reference sequence). Comment on this clonotype: No antigen is known for it.

Researchers prepared the TCRbeta library using unique molecular identifiers, the study reports. From the PCR reads, TCRdb called clonotypes with MiXCR, one entry per CDR3 protein. The sample records 600,000 to 700,000 distinct CDR3 sequences, roughly 14% being singletons. The sequence derives from a girl aged 2-15 years with congenital amegakaryocytic thrombocytopenia, due to receive a stem cell transplant. The chain employs TRBV20-1 and TRBJ1-6; weak D call: TRBD1 (5 bases). Source: PBMCs, taken before TCRalphabeta/CD19-depleted stem cell transplant. This CDR3 is CSARDPGPINSPLHF. In DNA, the CDR3 is TGCAGTGCTAGAGATCCGGGGCCCATTAATTCACCCCTCCACTTT.